The source of this TCR beta chain is a study of Graves' ophthalmopathy and Graves' hyperthyroidism. The V gene's germline CDR1 is WSHSY and CDR2 SAAADI. The V end was cut by 10 bases, the J end by 3 bases, with 13 bases between. The CDR3 spans 13 residues. This clonotype was counted ten times or more. Amplification from RNA transcripts yielded the TCR beta CDR3 regions. First-round RT-PCR employed HTBI primers, with a second-round multiplex PCR after it. A single record per CDR3 protein comes from TCRdb applying MiXCR to the multiplex PCR reads. The repertoire consists of under 200,000 distinct CDR3 sequences, with over 35% occurring once and the leading ten covering about 5.8%.

The V call is TRBV10-2, the J call TRBJ1-5; weak D call: TRBD1 (6 bases). The sample taken for sequencing was peripheral blood. This receptor was obtained from a woman in her thirties or forties with Graves' ophthalmopathy. CDR3: CATQRGANQPQHF. The CDR3 DNA reads TGCGCCACCCAAAGGGGGGCCAATCAGCCCCAGCATTTT.